These 26 T cell receptor beta chains share one sample of origin, sequenced in a study of blood T cell repertoires in COVID-19. Clones were sequenced by immunoSEQ multiplex PCR, and TCRdb holds only the in-frame ones, with some missing. The data show around 19,000 clones, 75% to 95% seen once. Sequences were obtained from peripheral blood. These receptors were obtained from a man between 65 and 85 years old with active COVID-19.

The chain joins TRBV4-1 to TRBJ2-7, with no clear D. Trimming took off 0 bases at V and 6 bases at J, with 12 bases between the two ends. Germline lookup yields CDR1 MGHRA and CDR2 YSYEKL. The CDR3 totals 14 residues. The CDR3 nucleotides read TGCGCCAGCAGCCAAGATGTCTCCCCCGGCGAGCAGTACTTC. Its translation is CASSQDVSPGEQYF.

This clone was observed a handful of times. The V gene is TRBV11-2, the J gene TRBJ1-6; 7 bases align to TRBD1. Trimming removed 1 base from V and 9 bases from J; junction bases left unmatched: 9. The CDR3 extends over 16 amino acids. Looked up from germline, CDR1 is SGHAT and CDR2 is FQNNGV. The CDR3 sequence: CASSLGSRAGGSPLHF. The DNA of the CDR3 is TGTGCCAGCAGCTTAGGATCCAGGGCAGGGGGTTCACCCCTCCACTTT.

The rearrangement links TRBV5-1 to TRBJ2-2, with a tentative D call TRBD2 (5 bases). CDR1 and CDR2 from the germline V gene are SGHRS and YFSETQ. Trimming pared 0 bases from V and 5 bases from J, leaving 11 bases between. This CDR3 region has 15 residues. The CDR3 DNA reads TGCGCCAGCAGCTTGGGAGGTGGGGAGACCGGGGAGCTGTTTTTT. This gives the protein CASSLGGGETGELFF.

The chain couples TRBV6-5 to TRBJ1-2; 8 nucleotides match TRBD1. The CDR3 consists of 14 residues. Trimming at V came to 5 bases and at J to 7 bases, leaving 9 bases not matched to a gene. Germline CDR1 MNHEY, CDR2 SVGAGI. The CDR3 nucleotides are TGTGCCAGCAGTAGCCAGGGGGCCTTTAGTGGCTACACCTTC. Encoded protein: CASSSQGAFSGYTF.

The rearrangement joins TRBV7-2 to TRBJ1-1; 11 bases map to TRBD1. J gave up 4 bases and V 0 bases, and 1 base lay outside the gene matches. The CDR3 spans 15 residues. Germline V gene sequence: CDR1 SGHTA, CDR2 FQGNSA. CDR3 nucleotides: TGTGCCAGCAGCTTAGCCGGGACAGGGGGCACTGAAGCTTTCTTT. This codes for CASSLAGTGGTEAFF.

V is TRBV19 and J is TRBJ1-1, with D hard to call. CDR1 and CDR2 (germline): LNHDA, SQIVND (reference sequence). Trimming stripped 6 bases from V and 4 bases from J, with 12 bases between. The CDR3 runs to 13 residues. This chain's CDR3 is CASRERGFTEAFF. The CDR3 coding sequence is TGTGCCAGTAGGGAGCGAGGGTTCACTGAAGCTTTCTTT. Full variable domain (outside the CDR3, taken from reference TRBV19 and TRBJ1-1): DGGITQSPKYLFRKEGQNVTLSCEQNLNHDAMYWYRQDPGQGLRLIYYSQIVNDFQKGDIAEGYSVSREKKESFPLTVTSAQKNPTAFYLCASRERGFTEAFFGQGTRLTVV.

This chain joins TRBV7-9 and TRBJ2-2; 10 bases are a match to TRBD1. The CDR3 consists of 19 residues. CDR1 SEHNR and CDR2 FQNEAQ come from the germline V gene (reference sequence). Trimming took 1 base from V and 0 from J; bases not matched to a gene: 8. The CDR3 coding sequence is TGTGCCAGCAGCTTAGATTTCCTAGGACAGGGGGCGAACACCGGGGAGCTGTTTTTT. Protein product: CASSLDFLGQGANTGELFF. The entire variable domain, with the rest obtained from reference TRBV7-9 and TRBJ2-2, is as follows: DTGVSQNPRHKITKRGQNVTFRCDPISEHNRLYWYRQTLGQGPEFLTYFQNEAQLEKSRLLSDRFSAERPKGSFSTLEIQRTEQGDSAMYLCASSLDFLGQGANTGELFFGEGSRLTVL.

V is TRBV7-2 and J is TRBJ2-7; 10 bases map to TRBD2. CDR3 length: 15 residues. Germline CDR1 reads SGHTA; CDR2 reads FQGNSA. The J segment lost 6 bases and the V segment lost 6 bases, leaving 11 bases of the junction unmatched. In nucleotides, the CDR3 is TGTGCCAGCAGTTCCGGGACTAGCGCCCCCGGCGAGCAGTACTTC. Encoded protein: CASSSGTSAPGEQYF. The full variable domain, completed using reference TRBV7-2 and TRBJ2-7, is GAGVSQSPSNKVTEKGKDVELRCDPISGHTALYWYRQSLGQGLEFLIYFQGNSAPDKSGLPSDRFSAERTGGSVSTLTIQRTQQEDSAVYLCASSSGTSAPGEQYFGPGTRLTVT.

This clone has more than one count but fewer than ten. CDR3 coding DNA: TGTGCCAGCAGCTTAGAAGTCAGGGGGCTCACAAATCAGCCCCAGCATTTT. Amino acids: CASSLEVRGLTNQPQHF. This chain links TRBV7-7 with TRBJ1-5; TRBD1 matches 8 bases. The CDR3 is 17 amino acids. Looked up from germline, CDR1 is SSHAT and CDR2 is FNYEAQ (reference sequence). With V trimmed by 1 base and J by 4 bases, 9 bases remained unmatched.

The chain links TRBV19 to TRBJ1-5; no reliable D call. CDR3 length equals 15 residues. The germline V gene has CDR1 LNHDA and CDR2 SQIVND (reference sequence). The V and J ends lost 7 bases and 2 bases respectively, with 15 bases between them. The CDR3 sequence is CASTLAPRGNQPQHF. CDR3 in DNA: TGTGCCAGTACTCTGGCCCCTCGGGGCAATCAGCCCCAGCATTTT.

The chain combines TRBV4-1 with TRBJ1-5; possibly TRBD1 for D (6 bases). The germline V gene has CDR1 MGHRA and CDR2 YSYEKL. Trimming took off 5 bases at V and 5 bases at J, with 16 bases between the two ends. The CDR3 runs 15 residues. The CDR3 sequence is CASSVWGGRDQPQHF. CDR3 in DNA: TGCGCCAGCAGCGTCTGGGGGGGGCGAGATCAGCCCCAGCATTTT.

The genes are TRBV4-2 and TRBJ2-2; D unclear. Looked up from germline, CDR1 is LGHNA and CDR2 is YNFKEQ. The CDR3 has 17 amino acids. Trimming shortened V by 0 bases and J by 2 bases, and 13 bases separated the two germline ends. In DNA form, the CDR3 reads TGTGCCAGCAGCCAAGAACACGCTAGTTCAAACACCGGGGAGCTGTTTTTT. Its protein product is CASSQEHASSNTGELFF.

The chain employs TRBV28 and TRBJ1-3; perhaps TRBD1 as D (6 bases). V was cut by 7 bases and J by 3 bases, with 16 bases left in between. The CDR3 has 15 amino acids. CDR1 is MDHEN and CDR2 is SYDVKM in the germline V gene. The CDR3 protein is CASNPQQGFGNTIYF. The CDR3 bases are TGTGCCAGCAACCCCCAACAGGGTTTTGGAAACACCATATATTTT.

The genes are TRBV5-1 and TRBJ2-3, with 7 bases lining up with TRBD1. After removal of 0 bases from V and 1 base from J, the junction contained 8 bases not matched to a gene. Germline CDR1 reads SGHRS; CDR2 reads YFSETQ. This CDR3 region has 17 residues. CDR3 coding DNA: TGCGCCAGCAGCTTGGCCCCAGGGGGTTTGGGCACAGATACGCAGTATTTT. Protein: CASSLAPGGLGTDTQYF. Together with reference TRBV5-1 and TRBJ2-3, the CDR3 gives the full variable domain: KAGVTQTPRYLIKTRGQQVTLSCSPISGHRSVSWYQQTPGQGLQFLFEYFSETQRNKGNFPGRFSGRQFSNSRSEMNVSTLELGDSALYLCASSLAPGGLGTDTQYFGPGTRLTVL.

This chain uses TRBV19 with TRBJ2-1; tentatively, D is TRBD2 (5 bases). Germline-derived CDR1 and CDR2 are LNHDA and SQIVND (reference sequence). Trimming cost V 4 bases and J 7 bases, with 14 bases left between them. This CDR3 comprises 14 residues. The CDR3 protein is CASSKEWRVNEQFF. The CDR3 nucleotides read TGTGCCAGTAGTAAGGAATGGCGGGTAAATGAGCAGTTCTTC.

The gene calls are TRBV4-2 and TRBJ1-3; weak D call: TRBD1 (5 bases). Looked up from germline, CDR1 is LGHNA and CDR2 is YNFKEQ. V lost 4 bases to trimming and J lost 5 bases, with 12 bases between them. The CDR3 consists of 14 residues. The CDR3 reads CASSRSGGRNTIYF. In nucleotides, the CDR3 is TGTGCCAGCAGCCGATCCGGGGGACGAAACACCATATATTTT.

This rearrangement joins TRBV10-3 to TRBJ2-7, with 14 bases fitting TRBD2. The V and J ends lost 6 bases and 7 bases, in that order; junction bases with no gene match: 8. The V gene's germline CDR1 is ENHRY and CDR2 SYGVKD. CDR3 size: 15 residues. The CDR3 loop reads CAISQGLAGVLEQYF. The CDR3 DNA sequence: TGTGCCATCAGCCAGGGACTAGCGGGAGTGCTGGAGCAGTACTTC.

This clone showed up just a few times. The chain carries TRBV3-1 (or the pseudogene TRBV3-2) and TRBJ1-5; unclear D gene. Germline loops: CDR1 LGHDT, CDR2 YNNKEL (reference sequence). The CDR3 has 16 amino acids. Between the trimmed V and J ends, which lost 4 bases and 2 bases, there was a span of 15 bases. The CDR3 DNA follows: TGTGCCAGCAGCCGGGGTTATCTGGGAGGCAATCAGCCCCAGCATTTT. Its protein is CASSRGYLGGNQPQHF.

V is TRBV6-2 or TRBV6-3 and J is TRBJ1-1; D is unresolved. The CDR3 is 14 residues long. CDR1 MNHEY and CDR2 SVGEGT come from the germline V gene. V gave up 2 bases and J gave up 4 bases, with 11 bases separating them. The CDR3 DNA is TGTGCCAGCAGTTACACCCGGGGTGGCACTGAAGCTTTCTTT. It specifies CASSYTRGGTEAFF.

This chain connects TRBV11-3 to TRBJ2-2; 11 bases agree with TRBD2. The CDR3 runs 16 residues. Losses at the gene ends were 0 bases for V and 4 bases for J; bases not matched to a gene: 1. Germline loops: CDR1 SGHNT, CDR2 YENEEA. CDR3 DNA: TGTGCCAGCAGCTTAGAACTAGCGGGGGTCACCGGGGAGCTGTTTTTT. The encoded protein is CASSLELAGVTGELFF.

The DNA of the CDR3 is TGCGCCAGCAGCTCAGGGACTAGCGGGAGTTCTCCAGATACGCAGTATTTT. Translating gives CASSSGTSGSSPDTQYF. The rearrangement links TRBV5-1 to TRBJ2-3; 14 nucleotides match TRBD2. This CDR3 region has 17 residues. After removal of 3 bases from V and 4 bases from J, the junction contained 7 bases not matched to a gene. CDR1 SGHRS and CDR2 YFSETQ come from the germline V gene. The full variable domain, with the rest looked up from reference TRBV5-1 and TRBJ2-3, is KAGVTQTPRYLIKTRGQQVTLSCSPISGHRSVSWYQQTPGQGLQFLFEYFSETQRNKGNFPGRFSGRQFSNSRSEMNVSTLELGDSALYLCASSSGTSGSSPDTQYFGPGTRLTVL.

The chain is built from TRBV7-2 and TRBJ2-2; 9 positions agree with TRBD2. CDR3 length: 16 amino acids. Per the germline V gene, CDR1 is SGHTA and CDR2 is FQGNSA. V was clipped by 5 bases and J by 5 bases; unmatched bases: 9. Here the CDR3 reads CASSDLGLAITGELFF. Written as DNA, the CDR3 is TGTGCCAGCAGCGATCTGGGACTAGCAATAACCGGGGAGCTGTTTTTT.

The chain links TRBV5-6 to TRBJ2-6; the D is unclear. Germline V gene lookup returns CDR1 SGHDT and CDR2 YYEEEE. Trimming took off 2 bases at V and 4 bases at J, with 10 bases between the two ends. The CDR3 contains 15 residues. The CDR3 here is CASSLGVGGANVLTF. The CDR3 DNA sequence: TGTGCCAGCAGCTTAGGAGTTGGGGGGGCCAACGTCCTGACTTTC.

This chain links TRBV18 with TRBJ2-1; D remains ambiguous. The ends were cut back, 2 bases at V and 11 bases at J, with 13 bases in the middle. CDR1 KGHSH and CDR2 LQKENI come from the germline V gene. The CDR3 runs 13 residues. The CDR3 region has the DNA TGTGCCAGCTCACCAGATAACACCCTTCAGCAGTTCTTC. Translation gives CASSPDNTLQQFF.

V usage is TRBV6-5 and J usage is TRBJ1-2; no clear D. The CDR3 totals 12 residues. The V end was cut by 7 bases, the J end by 6 bases, with 12 bases between. Germline CDR1 reads MNHEY; CDR2 reads SVGAGI. The CDR3 region is CASTSRRDGYTF. The CDR3 DNA is TGTGCCAGCACTTCCCGACGGGATGGCTACACCTTC.

CDR3 protein: CASSLGLAGGSGTDTQYF. CDR3 bases: TGTGCCAGCAGCTTAGGGCTAGCGGGGGGCTCCGGCACAGATACGCAGTATTTT. V and J are TRBV7-2 and TRBJ2-3, with 11 bases fitting TRBD2. The germline gives CDR1 SGHTA, CDR2 FQGNSA. The V and J ends lost 1 base and 1 base, in that order; junction bases with no gene match: 7. The CDR3 has 18 amino acids.